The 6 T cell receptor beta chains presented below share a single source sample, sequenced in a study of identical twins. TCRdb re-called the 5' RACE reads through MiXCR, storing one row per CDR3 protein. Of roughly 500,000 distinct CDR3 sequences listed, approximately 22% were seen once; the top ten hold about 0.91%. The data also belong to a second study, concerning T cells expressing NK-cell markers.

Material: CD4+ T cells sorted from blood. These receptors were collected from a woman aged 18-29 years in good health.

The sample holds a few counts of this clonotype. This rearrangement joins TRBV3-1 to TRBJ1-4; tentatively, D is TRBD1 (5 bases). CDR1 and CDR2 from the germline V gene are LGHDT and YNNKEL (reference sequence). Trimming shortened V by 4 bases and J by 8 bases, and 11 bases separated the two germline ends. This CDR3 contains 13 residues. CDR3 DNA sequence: TGTGCCAGCAGCCGGGGGAGGATCGAAAAACTGTTTTTT. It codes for CASSRGRIEKLFF.

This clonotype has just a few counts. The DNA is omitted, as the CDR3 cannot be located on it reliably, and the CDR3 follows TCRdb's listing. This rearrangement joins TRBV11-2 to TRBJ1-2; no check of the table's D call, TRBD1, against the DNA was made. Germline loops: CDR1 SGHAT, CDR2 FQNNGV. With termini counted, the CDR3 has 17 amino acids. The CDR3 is CASSGVGKGSIFNRLCF.

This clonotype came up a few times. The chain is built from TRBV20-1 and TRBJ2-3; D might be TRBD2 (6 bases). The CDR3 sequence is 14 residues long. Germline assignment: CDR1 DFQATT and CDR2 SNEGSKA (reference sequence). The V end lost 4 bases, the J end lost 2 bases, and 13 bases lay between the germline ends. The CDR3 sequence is CSAIRDFHTDTQYF. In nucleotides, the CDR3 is TGCAGTGCTATAAGGGACTTCCACACAGATACGCAGTATTTT.

This CDR3 is CASSFGWVHTEAFF. The CDR3 nucleotides read TGTGCCAGCAGTTTCGGCTGGGTGCACACTGAAGCTTTCTTT. The chain recombines TRBV12-3 or TRBV12-4 with TRBJ1-1, with D hard to call. This CDR3 has 14 residues. With 3 bases removed from V and 3 bases from J, the gap between germline ends came to 11 bases.

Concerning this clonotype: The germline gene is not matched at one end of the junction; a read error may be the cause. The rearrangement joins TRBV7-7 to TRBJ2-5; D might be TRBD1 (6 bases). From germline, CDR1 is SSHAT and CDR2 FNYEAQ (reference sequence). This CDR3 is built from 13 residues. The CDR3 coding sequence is TGTGCTAGCAGCTTACAGGGCATGGAGACCCAGTACTTC. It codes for CASSLQGMETQYF.

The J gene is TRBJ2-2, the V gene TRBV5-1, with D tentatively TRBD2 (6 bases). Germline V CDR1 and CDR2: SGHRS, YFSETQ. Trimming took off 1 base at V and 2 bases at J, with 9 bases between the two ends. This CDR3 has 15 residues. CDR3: CASSLTAGNTGELFF. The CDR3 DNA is TGCGCCAGCAGCTTGACAGCGGGCAACACCGGGGAGCTGTTTTTT.